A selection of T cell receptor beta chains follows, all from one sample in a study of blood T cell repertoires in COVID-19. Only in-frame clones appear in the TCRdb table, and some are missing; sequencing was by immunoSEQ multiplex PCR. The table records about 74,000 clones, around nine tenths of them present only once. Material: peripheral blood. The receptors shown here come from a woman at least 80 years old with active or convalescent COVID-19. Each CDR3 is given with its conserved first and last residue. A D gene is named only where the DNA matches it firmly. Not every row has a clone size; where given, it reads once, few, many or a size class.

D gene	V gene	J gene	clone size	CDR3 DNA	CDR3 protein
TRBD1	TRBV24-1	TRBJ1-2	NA	TGTGCCACCAGTGATCGGGACAGGGCGGGCTATGGCTACACCTTC	CATSDRDRAGYGYTF
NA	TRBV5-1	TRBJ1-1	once	TGCGCCAGCAGCTTGGGAGCAGGGGCTCGCCTCACTGAAGCTTTCTTT	CASSLGAGARLTEAFF
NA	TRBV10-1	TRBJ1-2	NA	TGCGCCAGCAGTGAGGACAGGACATATGGCTACACCTTC	CASSEDRTYGYTF
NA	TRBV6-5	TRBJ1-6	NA	TGTGCCAGCCGACGGAAGGCAGGGGATAATTCACCCCTCCACTTT	CASRRKAGDNSPLHF
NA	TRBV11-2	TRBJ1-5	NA	TGTGCCAGCAGCTTGGTTCCAGGGGTGGAACAGCCCCAGCATTTT	CASSLVPGVEQPQHF
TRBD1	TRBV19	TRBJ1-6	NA	TGTGCCAGTAGTCCCCGGACAGGGTCTAATTCACCCCTCCACTTT	CASSPRTGSNSPLHF
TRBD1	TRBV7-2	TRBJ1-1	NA	TGTGCCAGCAGCGAGCCGGGACAGGGAGTTTCTGAAGCTTTCTTT	CASSEPGQGVSEAFF
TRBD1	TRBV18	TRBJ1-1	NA	TGTGCCAGCTCCCGAACAGGGGACACTGAAGCTTTCTTT	CASSRTGDTEAFF
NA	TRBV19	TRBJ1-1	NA	TGTGCCAGTAGCCCGACAGGAAACACTGAAGCTTTCTTT	CASSPTGNTEAFF
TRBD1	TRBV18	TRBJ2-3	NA	TGTGCCAGCTCAGACACCGGGACAGGGAGTTTCGGCACAGATACGCAGTATTTT	CASSDTGTGSFGTDTQYF
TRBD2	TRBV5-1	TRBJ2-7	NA	TGCGCCAGCAGCTTGAGGTGCCTAGCGGGGGACCCTTGCGAGCAGTACTTC	CASSLRCLAGDPCEQYF
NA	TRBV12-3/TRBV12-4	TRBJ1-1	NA	TGTGCCAGCAGTTTAGAGTGGACAGAGGGGGCTTTCTTT	CASSLEWTEGAFF
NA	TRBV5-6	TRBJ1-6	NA	TGTGCCAGCAATTACGCCGACAGACGAGATAATTCACCCCTCCACTTT	CASNYADRRDNSPLHF
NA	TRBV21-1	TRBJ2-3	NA	TGTGCCAGCAGCTTAAGGGGGCCAGGAGGCACAGATACGCAGTATTTT	CASSLRGPGGTDTQYF
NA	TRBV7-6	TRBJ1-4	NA	TGTGCCAGCAGCTTAGGGGGGAGAGGGGGAAATGAAAAACTGTTTTTT	CASSLGGRGGNEKLFF
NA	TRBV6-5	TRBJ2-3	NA	TGTGCCAGCAGTTACTCGTTCCTAGCGCTCACAGATACGCAGTATTTT	CASSYSFLALTDTQYF
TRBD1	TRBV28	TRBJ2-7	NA	TGTGCCAGCAGATCCTCTGACAGGGTAGGATACGAGCAGTACTTC	CASRSSDRVGYEQYF
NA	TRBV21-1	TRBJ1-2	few	TGTGCCAGCAGCAAAGTGGGCAGGGTCTGCTATGGCTACACCTTC	CASSKVGRVCYGYTF
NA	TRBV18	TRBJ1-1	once	TGTGCCAGCTCAGCGGGACCGAGGTTCGGTGCTTTCTTT	CASSAGPRFGAFF
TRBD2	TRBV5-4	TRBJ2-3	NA	TGTGCCAGCAGCTTGTGGCGCGGGGGGGCAACAGATACGCAGTATTTT	CASSLWRGGATDTQYF
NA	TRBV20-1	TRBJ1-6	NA	TGCAGTGCTAGTCGGGGGGTGAGGGCTACTTCACCCCTCCACTTT	CSASRGVRATSPLHF
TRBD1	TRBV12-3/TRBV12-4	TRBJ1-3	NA	TGTGCCAGCCGACAGGGTGCGGGAAACACCATATATTTT	CASRQGAGNTIYF
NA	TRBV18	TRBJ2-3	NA	TGTGCCAGCTCACCACAGGGTCCAGGGGGCACAGATACGCAGTATTTT	CASSPQGPGGTDTQYF
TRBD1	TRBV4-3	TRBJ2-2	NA	TGCGCCAGCAGCCATAAAGGACAGGGCGCGAACACCGGGGAGCTGTTTTTT	CASSHKGQGANTGELFF
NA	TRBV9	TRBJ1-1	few	TGTGCCAGCAGCGTAGGAGCTACGCCCACTGAAGCTTTCTTT	CASSVGATPTEAFF
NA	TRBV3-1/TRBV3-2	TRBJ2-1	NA	TGTGCCAGCAGCCAAGATAGTCCGAATGAGCAGTTCTTC	CASSQDSPNEQFF
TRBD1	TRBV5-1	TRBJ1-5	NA	TGCGCCAGCAGCTTGGAGACAGGGGGCCAGCCCCAGCATTTT	CASSLETGGQPQHF
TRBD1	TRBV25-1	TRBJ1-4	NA	TGTGCCAGCAGTGAATTGGGGGACAGGGGGAAAAAACTGTTTTTT	CASSELGDRGKKLFF
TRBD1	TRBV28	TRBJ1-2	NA	TGTGCCAGCAGTTTGCCGGACAGGGATGACGGCTACACCTTC	CASSLPDRDDGYTF